Below, 29 T cell receptor beta chains from the same sample are listed, as sequenced in a study of T-cell reconstitution after alpha-beta-depleted transplantation in children. For TCRbeta, the library was prepared with unique molecular identifiers. TCRdb re-derived calls from the PCR reads in MiXCR, one entry per CDR3 protein. The data contain some 200,000 distinct CDR3 sequences, under 8.5% of them singletons. Source: PBMCs, mostly from graft donor cells, taken 360 days after TCRalphabeta/CD19-depleted stem cell transplant. Receptors originate from a male patient aged 2 to 9 who had a stem cell transplant for acute myeloid leukemia, so the T cells may come from the graft donor.

The chain is built from TRBV20-1 and TRBJ1-1; D is possibly TRBD1 (5 bases). CDR3 length: 15 residues. Germline V lookup: CDR1 DFQATT, CDR2 SNEGSKA (reference sequence). The CDR3 nucleotides are TGCATCGGGGGGGAGGCATCTGCCTTGAGCACTGAAGCTTTCTTT. This encodes CIGGEASALSTEAFF.

This clonotype was counted a few times. The chain has TRBV24-1 and TRBJ2-7; D could derive from TRBD1 or TRBD2 (5 bases each). The V gene lost 3 bases and the J gene lost 2 bases, with 19 bases spanning the gap. Germline V lookup: CDR1 KGHDR, CDR2 SFDVKD. This CDR3 is 17 amino acids long. The CDR3 DNA sequence: TGTGCCACCAGTGATGTTTTTGGTGAAGGGACGGCCTACGAGCAGTACTTC. This encodes CATSDVFGEGTAYEQYF.

This clonotype was seen repeatedly, ten times or more. The chain recombines TRBV30 with TRBJ2-1; TRBD1 matches 7 bases. V was clipped by 4 bases and J by 6 bases; unmatched bases: 0. Germline V gene data show CDR1 as GTSNPN and CDR2 as SVGIG (reference sequence). The CDR3 sequence is 11 residues long. CDR3 nucleotides: TGTGCCTGGAACAGGGGCAATGAGCAGTTCTTC. It codes for CAWNRGNEQFF.

This clonotype turned up a few times. This chain joins TRBV15 and TRBJ1-3; D not resolved. Trimming removed 0 bases from V and 2 bases from J, with 11 bases in between. This CDR3 contains 16 residues. CDR1 and CDR2 (germline): LNHNV, YYDKDF (reference sequence). The CDR3 spells CATSRDIPGAGNTIYF. CDR3 nucleotides: TGTGCCACCAGCAGAGATATCCCAGGAGCTGGAAACACCATATATTTT. Filled out from reference TRBV15 and TRBJ1-3, the complete variable domain reads DAMVIQNPRYQVTQFGKPVTLSCSQTLNHNVMYWYQQKSSQAPKLLFHYYDKDFNNEADTPDNFQSRRPNTSFCFLDIRSPGLGDTAMYLCATSRDIPGAGNTIYFGEGSWLTVV.

V gene TRBV18 combines with J gene TRBJ2-7, with TRBD1 identical over 10 bases. The CDR3 spans 17 residues. Germline V gives CDR1 KGHSH, CDR2 LQKENI. V was pared by 0 bases and J by 5 bases, with 10 bases of the junction left unmatched. CDR3 residues: CASSPPVLGQGTHEQYF. DNA for the CDR3: TGTGCCAGCTCACCACCGGTTCTGGGACAGGGGACACACGAGCAGTACTTC. The full variable domain, with the rest looked up from reference TRBV18 and TRBJ2-7, is NAGVMQNPRHLVRRRGQEARLRCSPMKGHSHVYWYRQLPEEGLKFMVYLQKENIIDESGMPKERFSAEFPKEGPSILRIQQVVRGDSAAYFCASSPPVLGQGTHEQYFGPGTRLTVT.

In its sample, this clonotype was seen a few times. The CDR3 region has the DNA TGTGCCAGCAGCTTGAGATCAGGTACCACAGATACGCAGTATTTT. Residues: CASSLRSGTTDTQYF. The V and J genes are TRBV5-6 and TRBJ2-3; D is ambiguous. The CDR3 runs 15 residues. The V gene lost 1 base and the J gene lost 2 bases, with 11 bases spanning the gap. Germline values: CDR1 SGHDT, CDR2 YYEEEE.

This clonotype was found many times. The chain combines TRBV7-2 with TRBJ2-3; D unclear. V gave up 5 bases and J gave up 0 bases, with 15 bases separating them. CDR3 size: 16 residues. The germline V gene has CDR1 SGHTA and CDR2 FQGNSA. This chain's CDR3 is CASSPLGKTSTDTQYF. For the CDR3, the DNA is TGTGCCAGCAGCCCTCTAGGGAAAACTAGCACAGATACGCAGTATTTT.

V and J are TRBV18 and TRBJ2-3; a weak D match, TRBD1 (6 bases). The CDR3 sequence is 14 residues long. Germline V CDR1 and CDR2: KGHSH, LQKENI. The V end was cut by 1 base, the J end by 6 bases, with 11 bases between. CDR3 in amino acids: CASSPRTGRDTQYF. The CDR3 DNA is TGTGCCAGCTCACCACGAACAGGGCGGGATACGCAGTATTTT.

In this sample, this clonotype turned up a few times. The rearrangement uses TRBV7-2 and TRBJ2-1; 8 positions match TRBD2. The CDR3 has 17 residues. Losses at the gene ends were 5 bases for V and 8 bases for J; bases not matched to a gene: 17. Looked up from germline, CDR1 is SGHTA and CDR2 is FQGNSA. In DNA, the CDR3 is TGTGCCAGCAGCCCCAGCCTAGCTAGCGGGTTTTTCGATGAGCAGTTCTTC. It is translated as CASSPSLASGFFDEQFF.

This clonotype has ten or more counts. This chain joins TRBV20-1 and TRBJ1-5; 11 bases match TRBD1. V lost 3 bases and J lost 5; bases outside the gene matches: 3. Germline CDR1 DFQATT, CDR2 SNEGSKA (reference sequence). This CDR3 has 14 amino acids. The CDR3 DNA is TGCAGTGCTAGTAGGACAGGGGGCCATCAGCCCCAGCATTTT. Amino acid sequence: CSASRTGGHQPQHF.

This clonotype has at least ten counts. CDR3 in amino acids: CSVAPGQGLAYEQYF. In nucleotides, the CDR3 is TGCAGCGTTGCCCCAGGACAGGGGCTAGCCTACGAGCAGTACTTC. The V and J genes are TRBV29-1 and TRBJ2-7, with 9 bases identical to TRBD1. Germline trimming cut 4 bases from V and 2 bases from J; bases unmatched to any gene: 9. Germline-derived CDR1 and CDR2 are SQVTM and ANQGSEA. The CDR3 totals 15 residues.

This clonotype was seen a few times. The chain couples TRBV20-1 to TRBJ2-1; D is unresolved. CDR1 is DFQATT, CDR2 SNEGSKA, per germline (reference sequence). V lost 0 bases and J lost 9, with 6 bases in between. This CDR3 region has 11 residues. The CDR3 here is CSAREGGEQFF. The CDR3 DNA reads as TGCAGTGCTAGAGAAGGTGGTGAGCAGTTCTTC.

The V call is TRBV18, the J call TRBJ2-7, with TRBD2 as a possible D gene (5 bases). The V gene's germline CDR1 is KGHSH and CDR2 LQKENI. Trimming left V 3 bases short and J 3 bases short, with 18 bases between. This CDR3 is 16 amino acids long. The DNA of the CDR3 is TGTGCCAGCTCACCTCGAGGGAGACTACCACTCTACGAGCAGTACGTC. This gives the protein CASSPRGRLPLYEQYV.

This clonotype was seen more than once but under ten times. This chain joins TRBV20-1 and TRBJ2-1, with D perhaps matching TRBD2 (5 bases). The CDR3 has 18 amino acids. Germline V gene lookup returns CDR1 DFQATT and CDR2 SNEGSKA (reference sequence). V lost 5 bases and J lost 0, with 23 bases in between. CDR3 nucleotide sequence: TGCAGTGCTCATCCGATCCCGTTAGCGTCCAGCTCCTACAATGAGCAGTTCTTC. This encodes CSAHPIPLASSSYNEQFF.

This clonotype was counted many times. This chain connects TRBV20-1 to TRBJ2-1, with D perhaps matching TRBD1 (6 bases). In germline, CDR1 is DFQATT, CDR2 SNEGSKA (reference sequence). Trimming took 0 bases from V and 10 from J, leaving 16 bases between them. The CDR3 has 14 residues. CDR3 residues: CSARDGPQGNEQFF. The DNA for the CDR3 is TGCAGTGCTAGAGATGGGCCTCAGGGGAACGAGCAGTTCTTC.

At least ten counts were recorded for this clonotype. The rearrangement uses TRBV12-3 or TRBV12-4 and TRBJ1-3; no firm D call. The germline V and J ends were trimmed by 6 bases and 4 bases, with 7 bases remaining between them. The CDR3 contains 12 residues. The CDR3 nucleotides read TGTGCCAGCAGCCCTTCCGGAAACACCATATATTTT. Encoded protein: CASSPSGNTIYF.

This clonotype was counted only a few times. V is TRBV7-6 and J is TRBJ2-1; 13 nucleotides agree with TRBD2. The CDR3 spans 16 residues. Germline lookup yields CDR1 SGHVS and CDR2 FNYEAQ. The trim removed 7 bases at V and 1 base at J, leaving 4 bases unmatched. CDR3 nucleotides: TGTGCCAGCAAAAGGACTAGCGGGAGTTCCTACAATGAGCAGTTCTTC. Encoded protein: CASKRTSGSSYNEQFF.

This clonotype was seen repeatedly, ten times or more. The gene calls are TRBV5-1 and TRBJ2-5, with D tentatively TRBD2 (5 bases). The V end was cut by 0 bases, the J end by 2 bases, with 14 bases between. The germline gives CDR1 SGHRS, CDR2 YFSETQ. CDR3 length: 16 amino acids. The DNA of the CDR3 is TGCGCCAGCAGCTTGGACCCCACCCGGGAACAAGAGACCCAGTACTTC. Residues: CASSLDPTREQETQYF.

This clonotype was seen ten or more times. The chain combines TRBV10-3 with TRBJ2-2, with 7 bases identical to TRBD2. The CDR3 loop spans 15 amino acids. Germline V CDR1 and CDR2: ENHRY, SYGVKD. The trim removed 4 bases at V and 3 bases at J, leaving 5 bases unmatched. CDR3 sequence: CAISALLADTGELFF. CDR3 nucleotides: TGTGCCATCAGTGCTTTGCTAGCGGACACCGGGGAGCTGTTTTTT.

This clonotype appeared many times. The chain has TRBV29-1 and TRBJ1-2; weak D call: TRBD1 (5 bases). Germline loops: CDR1 SQVTM, CDR2 ANQGSEA. Trimming took 1 base from V and 1 from J, leaving 10 bases between them. CDR3 length: 14 residues. CDR3 sequence (DNA): TGCAGCGTTGAAGGGTTAGGGGATAACTATGGCTACACCTTC. Its translation: CSVEGLGDNYGYTF.

This clonotype was counted a few times. The chain is built from TRBV7-9 and TRBJ2-5; TRBD1 agrees at 7 bases. CDR3 size: 14 residues. In germline, CDR1 is SEHNR, CDR2 FQNEAQ (reference sequence). V gave up 5 bases and J gave up 5 bases; unmatched junction bases: 8. CDR3 in DNA: TGTGCCAGCAGCCCGACAGGGATATGGGAGACCCAGTACTTC. Residues: CASSPTGIWETQYF.

The sample holds a few counts of this clonotype. Germline and junction disagree at one end, which may indicate a read error. The chain carries TRBV3-1 and TRBJ2-7; 8 bases match TRBD2. Germline V gene sequence: CDR1 LGHDT, CDR2 YNNKEL (reference sequence). The CDR3 is 12 amino acids. The CDR3 spells CASSQATGGPHF. The CDR3 coding sequence is TGTGCCAGCAGCCAAGCAACGGGAGGGCCGCACTTC.

This clonotype was observed a few times. The chain employs TRBV4-2 and TRBJ2-1; 15 nucleotides line up with TRBD2. V was pared by 1 base and J by 4 bases, with 11 bases of the junction left unmatched. CDR1 is LGHNA, CDR2 YNFKEQ, per germline. The CDR3 is made up of 20 amino acids. CDR3 amino acids: CASSQAPAGLAGGSYNEQFF. In DNA, the CDR3 is TGTGCCAGCAGCCAAGCCCCCGCCGGACTAGCGGGGGGGTCTTACAATGAGCAGTTCTTC.

This clonotype was observed a few times. The chain has TRBV29-1 and TRBJ2-6; TRBD1 matches at 9 bases. The CDR3 length is 15 residues. Germline CDR1 and CDR2: SQVTM and ANQGSEA. The trim removed 6 bases at V and 2 bases at J, leaving 5 bases unmatched. Here the CDR3 reads CSVRDRAPGANVLTF. In nucleotides, the CDR3 is TGCAGCGTCCGGGACAGGGCTCCTGGGGCCAACGTCCTGACTTTC.

This clonotype occurred a few times. CDR3 amino acids: CSAPPPGQGPHEQFF. The CDR3, as DNA: TGCAGTGCTCCCCCTCCGGGACAGGGGCCCCATGAGCAGTTCTTC. The chain combines TRBV20-1 with TRBJ2-1; the match to TRBD1 covers 10 bases. CDR1 is DFQATT and CDR2 is SNEGSKA in the germline V gene (reference sequence). The trim removed 5 bases at V and 8 bases at J, leaving 12 bases unmatched. The CDR3 has 15 residues.

In its sample, this clonotype was seen many times. The rearrangement uses TRBV30 and TRBJ2-2, with D unresolved. The CDR3 covers 14 residues. Germline CDR1 is GTSNPN and CDR2 is SVGIG (reference sequence). The V gene lost 2 bases and the J gene lost 12 bases, with 19 bases spanning the gap. CDR3 loop: CAWSILPRSGKLFF. The CDR3 nucleotides are TGTGCCTGGAGTATCCTCCCGCGAAGTGGGAAGCTGTTTTTT.

The sample holds many counts of this clonotype. This sequence joins TRBV6-5 and TRBJ1-1; tentative D call: TRBD1 (5 bases). This CDR3 contains 16 residues. Looked up from germline, CDR1 is MNHEY and CDR2 is SVGAGI. Between the trimmed V and J ends, which lost 0 bases and 2 bases, there was a span of 13 bases. The CDR3 bases are TGTGCCAGCAGTTACTCGATAGCGACAGAAAACACTGAAGCTTTCTTT. Encoded protein: CASSYSIATENTEAFF.

The chain employs TRBV4-1 and TRBJ2-1; 12 bases are shared with TRBD2. Germline V gene data show CDR1 as MGHRA and CDR2 as YSYEKL. This CDR3 contains 20 residues. J was trimmed by 4 bases and V by 4 bases; bases with no gene match: 17. The CDR3 loop reads CASSRTPSRTSGVFYNEQFF. CDR3 sequence (DNA): TGCGCCAGCAGCCGTACCCCCTCTCGGACTAGCGGGGTTTTTTACAATGAGCAGTTCTTC.

A few counts support this clonotype. This sequence joins TRBV20-1 and TRBJ2-1, with 8 bases lining up with TRBD2. Germline V gene sequence: CDR1 DFQATT, CDR2 SNEGSKA (reference sequence). The trim removed 5 bases at V and 9 bases at J, leaving 12 bases unmatched. The CDR3 is 14 residues long. The DNA for the CDR3 is TGCAGTGCTGTTCCGGGACTAGGGATCCGTGAGCAGTTCTTC. This encodes CSAVPGLGIREQFF.